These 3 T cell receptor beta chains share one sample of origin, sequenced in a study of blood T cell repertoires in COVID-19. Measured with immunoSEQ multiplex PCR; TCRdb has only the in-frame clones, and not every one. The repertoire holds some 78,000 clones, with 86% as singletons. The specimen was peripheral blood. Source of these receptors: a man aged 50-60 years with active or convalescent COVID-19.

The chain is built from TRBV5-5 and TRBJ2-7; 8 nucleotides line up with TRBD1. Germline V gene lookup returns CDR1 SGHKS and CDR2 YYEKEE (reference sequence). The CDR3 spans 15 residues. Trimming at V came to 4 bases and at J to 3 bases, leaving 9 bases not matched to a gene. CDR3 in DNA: TGTGCCAGCAGCCCCCGGACAGGGAATTTCTACGAGCAGTACTTC. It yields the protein CASSPRTGNFYEQYF.

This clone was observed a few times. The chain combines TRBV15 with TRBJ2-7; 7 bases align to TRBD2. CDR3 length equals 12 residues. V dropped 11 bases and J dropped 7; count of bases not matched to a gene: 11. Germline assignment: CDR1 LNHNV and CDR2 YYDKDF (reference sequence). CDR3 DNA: TGTGCCTCTTCACTCCGGGGAGGGGAGCAGTACTTC. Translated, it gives CASSLRGGEQYF.

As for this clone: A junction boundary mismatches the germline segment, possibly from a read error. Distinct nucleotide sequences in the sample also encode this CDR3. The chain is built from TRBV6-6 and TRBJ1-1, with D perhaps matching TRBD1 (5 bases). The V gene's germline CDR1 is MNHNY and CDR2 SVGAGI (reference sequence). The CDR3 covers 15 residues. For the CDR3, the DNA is TGCGCCAGCAGTTACCCGAAGACAGAGAACACTGAAGCTTTCTTT. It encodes CASSYPKTENTEAFF.